This TCR beta chain was obtained from a study of OX40 agonist ivuxolimab in advanced cancers. For the study at large: The group had a mean age of about 65 years, ranged from about 20 to 79, and was roughly 83% male. Study findings and constraints: Normalized T-cell clonal expansion was also low in some nonresponders.

The assay was immunoSEQ multiplex PCR, and TCRdb's table has in-frame clones only and misses some. Among roughly 53,000 clones, approximately 91% were seen once, and the ten largest hold about 48%. Details on this clone: What it binds is not known.

Any history of autoimmune disease or systemic immunosuppression disqualified patients. The germline V gene encodes CDR1 SGHRS and CDR2 YFSETQ. This CDR3 region has 16 residues. The junction had 9 bases not matched to a gene; V was cut back by 1 base and J by 8 bases. This TCR derives from an adult with an advanced solid tumor such as melanoma, head and neck, liver or kidney cancer. The J gene is TRBJ1-6, the V gene TRBV5-1, with 7 bases aligning to TRBD1. The sample was CD4+ or CD8+ T cells sorted from blood, taken in a trial of the OX40 agonist ivuxolimab. The CDR3 nucleotides are TGCGCCAGCAGCTTGTTATCCCGCCAGGGGGATTCACCCCTCCACTTT. As protein: CASSLLSRQGDSPLHF.